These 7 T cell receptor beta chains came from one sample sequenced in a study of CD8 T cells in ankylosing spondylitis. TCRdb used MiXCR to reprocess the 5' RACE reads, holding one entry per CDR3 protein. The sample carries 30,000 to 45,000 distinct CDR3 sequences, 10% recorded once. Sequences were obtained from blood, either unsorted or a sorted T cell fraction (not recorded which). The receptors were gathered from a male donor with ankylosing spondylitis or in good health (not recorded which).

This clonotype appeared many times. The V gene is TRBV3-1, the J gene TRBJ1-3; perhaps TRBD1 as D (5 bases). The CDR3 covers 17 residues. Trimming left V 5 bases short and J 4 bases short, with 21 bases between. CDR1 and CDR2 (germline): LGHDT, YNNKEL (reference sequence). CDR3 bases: TGTGCCAGCAGCAAAACGGGACTTATTAAGGTGGGAAACACCATATATTTT. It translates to CASSKTGLIKVGNTIYF.

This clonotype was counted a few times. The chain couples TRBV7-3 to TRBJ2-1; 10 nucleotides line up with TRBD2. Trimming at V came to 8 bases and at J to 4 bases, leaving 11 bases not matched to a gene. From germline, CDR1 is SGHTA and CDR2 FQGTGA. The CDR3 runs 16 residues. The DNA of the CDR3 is TGTGCCAGCGGCACTCTGGGGACTAGCGAATACAATGAGCAGTTCTTC. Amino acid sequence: CASGTLGTSEYNEQFF.

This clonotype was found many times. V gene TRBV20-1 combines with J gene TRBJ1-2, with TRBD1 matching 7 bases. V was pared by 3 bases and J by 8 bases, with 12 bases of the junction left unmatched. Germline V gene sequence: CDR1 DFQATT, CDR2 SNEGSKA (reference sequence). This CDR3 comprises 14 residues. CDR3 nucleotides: TGCAGTGCTAGTAGCGACAGGGCGAGGGGAGGCTACACCTTC. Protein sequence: CSASSDRARGGYTF.

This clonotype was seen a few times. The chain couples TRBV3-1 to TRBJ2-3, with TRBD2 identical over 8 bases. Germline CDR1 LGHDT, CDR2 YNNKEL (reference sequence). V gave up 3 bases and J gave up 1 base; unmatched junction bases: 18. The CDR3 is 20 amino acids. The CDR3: CASSQLTLGKRERGTDTQYF. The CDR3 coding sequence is TGTGCCAGCAGCCAGCTCACCCTGGGGAAGCGGGAGAGGGGCACAGATACGCAGTATTTT.

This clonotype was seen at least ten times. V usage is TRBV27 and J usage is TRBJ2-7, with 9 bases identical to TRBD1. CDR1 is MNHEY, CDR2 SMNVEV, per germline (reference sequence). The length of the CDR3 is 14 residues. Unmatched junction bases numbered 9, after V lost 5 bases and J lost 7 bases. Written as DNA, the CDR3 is TGTGCCAGCAGTCCCCGGGACAGGGTAGATGAGCAGTACTTC. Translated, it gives CASSPRDRVDEQYF.

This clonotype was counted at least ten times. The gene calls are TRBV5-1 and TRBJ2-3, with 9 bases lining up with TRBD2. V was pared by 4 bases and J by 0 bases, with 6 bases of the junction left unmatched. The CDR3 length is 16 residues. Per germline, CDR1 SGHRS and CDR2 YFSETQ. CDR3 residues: CASSLLAGSSTDTQYF. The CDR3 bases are TGCGCCAGCAGCCTCCTAGCGGGATCTAGCACAGATACGCAGTATTTT.

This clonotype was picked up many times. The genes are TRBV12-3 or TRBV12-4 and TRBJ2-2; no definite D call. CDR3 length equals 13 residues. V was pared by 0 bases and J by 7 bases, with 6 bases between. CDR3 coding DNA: TGTGCCAGCAGTTTAGCGGGGTTCGGGGAGCTGTTTTTT. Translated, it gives CASSLAGFGELFF.